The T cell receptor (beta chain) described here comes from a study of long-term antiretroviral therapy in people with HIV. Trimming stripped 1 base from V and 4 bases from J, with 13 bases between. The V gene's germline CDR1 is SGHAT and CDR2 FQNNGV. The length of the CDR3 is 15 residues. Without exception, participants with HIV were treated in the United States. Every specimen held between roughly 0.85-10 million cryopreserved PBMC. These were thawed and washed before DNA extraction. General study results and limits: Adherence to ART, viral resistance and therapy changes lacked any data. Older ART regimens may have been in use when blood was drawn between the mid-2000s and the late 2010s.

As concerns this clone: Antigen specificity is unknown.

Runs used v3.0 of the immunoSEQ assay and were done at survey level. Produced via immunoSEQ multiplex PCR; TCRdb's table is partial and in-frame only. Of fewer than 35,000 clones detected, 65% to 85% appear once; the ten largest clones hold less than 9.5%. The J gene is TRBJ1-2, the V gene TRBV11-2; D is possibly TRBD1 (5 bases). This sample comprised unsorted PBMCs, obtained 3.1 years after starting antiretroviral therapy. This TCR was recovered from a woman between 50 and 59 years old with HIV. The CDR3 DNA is TGTGCCAGCAGCTTAGGGGGGAGGGGAGCCTATGGCTACACCTTC. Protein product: CASSLGGRGAYGYTF.